Presented here are 21 T cell receptor beta chains from one specimen sequenced in a study of persistence of HIV-infected CD4 T cells. Which antigens these TCRs recognize remains unknown. Sequencing used immunoSEQ version 4 in survey mode. Method: immunoSEQ multiplex PCR; TCRdb's copy keeps in-frame clones and lacks some. The table records 18,000 or so clones, 78% of them present only once. Lysates of CMV-infected fibroblasts at around 9.8 ug/mL stimulated these cells. Responding CD4+ T cells were sorted by upregulation of both CD40 ligand and CD69. Sequencing used CD4+ T cells sorted from PBMCs after roughly 18-hour stimulation, obtained from a patient who received antiretroviral therapy. Receptor source: an adult man with HIV who was CMV-seropositive.

The V gene is TRBV2, the J gene TRBJ1-3; 7 positions match TRBD1. V lost 6 bases, J lost 0 bases, and 2 bases stayed unmatched. The CDR3 runs to 14 residues. Per the germline V gene, CDR1 is SNHLY and CDR2 is FYNNEI. The CDR3 here is CASRTGISGNTIYF. In DNA form, the CDR3 reads TGTGCCAGCAGGACAGGGATCTCTGGAAACACCATATATTTT.

V and J are TRBV10-1 and TRBJ1-1; 8 positions agree with TRBD1. The trim removed 7 bases at V and 3 bases at J, leaving 4 bases unmatched. Germline V lookup: CDR1 WNHNN, CDR2 SYGVQD (reference sequence). This CDR3 is 13 amino acids long. The CDR3 loop is CASKGQGDTEAFF. CDR3 nucleotides: TGCGCCAGCAAAGGACAGGGCGACACTGAAGCTTTCTTT.

By sample fraction, this clone is medium-sized (0.01 to 0.1%). The chain links TRBV6-5 to TRBJ1-2, with 8 bases that match TRBD1. Germline V gives CDR1 MNHEY, CDR2 SVGAGI. CDR3 size: 13 residues. V shed 7 bases, J shed 7 bases, and the junction held 8 bases outside the gene matches. The DNA of the CDR3 is TGTGCCAGCACCTCAGGGGGCGGCCGTGGCTACACCTTC. Its protein product is CASTSGGGRGYTF.

This clone appeared once. The V and J genes are TRBV5-4 and TRBJ2-4, with TRBD2 as a possible D gene (6 bases). CDR3 size: 14 residues. V lost 2 bases and J 7 bases, leaving 13 bases between the germline ends. Germline CDR1 and CDR2: SGHNT and YYREEE (reference sequence). Here the CDR3 DNA reads TGTGCCAGCAGCTTAGGAGGGACGGGGAACATTCAGTACTTC. Its protein is CASSLGGTGNIQYF.

The chain has TRBV10-3 and TRBJ2-3; 9 bases fit TRBD1. There are 14 residues in the CDR3. Germline values: CDR1 ENHRY, CDR2 SYGVKD. Trimming took 5 bases from V and 1 from J; bases not matched to a gene: 1. The CDR3 DNA sequence: TGTGCCATCAGTCGGACAGGGGGCACAGATACGCAGTATTTT. Translating gives CAISRTGGTDTQYF.

This chain uses TRBV19 with TRBJ1-2, with 9 bases identical to TRBD1. CDR3 length: 14 residues. V lost 7 bases, J lost 2 bases, and 5 bases stayed unmatched. Per germline, CDR1 LNHDA and CDR2 SQIVND (reference sequence). CDR3 region: CASNSGTGNYGYTF. CDR3 coding DNA: TGTGCCAGTAACTCCGGGACAGGGAACTATGGCTACACCTTC.

The chain has TRBV28 and TRBJ1-1; 7 bases map to TRBD1. The CDR3 is 15 residues long. V lost 11 bases and J lost 1; bases outside the gene matches: 13. From germline, CDR1 is MDHEN and CDR2 SYDVKM. The DNA of the CDR3 is TGTGCCGCAGCAAGGGGGCGCCCTTCGAACACTGAAGCTTTCTTT. Translating it yields CAAARGRPSNTEAFF.

The CDR3: CASSLGQGARSPLHF. The CDR3 nucleotides are TGTGCCAGCAGCTTGGGGCAGGGGGCGAGATCACCCCTCCACTTT. The rearrangement joins TRBV5-4 to TRBJ1-6; 8 bases fit TRBD1. This CDR3 comprises 15 residues. With 0 bases clipped from V and 10 bases from J, the junction kept 6 bases outside the gene matches. CDR1 and CDR2 (germline): SGHNT, YYREEE (reference sequence).

The V call is TRBV2, the J call TRBJ1-6, with 7 nucleotides matching TRBD1. V lost 8 bases to trimming and J lost 7 bases; unmatched junction nucleotides: 11. The CDR3 loop spans 15 amino acids. Germline lookup yields CDR1 SNHLY and CDR2 FYNNEI. The DNA of the CDR3 is TGTGCCAGCCGAAAAACCGACAGGGCGAATTCACCCCTCCACTTT. Its protein product is CASRKTDRANSPLHF.

This chain joins TRBV6-5 and TRBJ2-7; D is uncertain. The CDR3 is 14 amino acids. In germline, CDR1 is MNHEY, CDR2 SVGAGI. V dropped 6 bases and J dropped 1 base, with 13 bases sitting between them. In DNA form, the CDR3 reads TGTGCCAGCAGGGATCATACAGCTTCCTACGAGCAGTACTTC. It codes for CASRDHTASYEQYF.

The V and J genes are TRBV19 and TRBJ2-3, with 9 bases fitting TRBD1. Unmatched junction bases numbered 6, after V lost 5 bases and J lost 3 bases. The CDR3 has 15 amino acids. Per the germline V gene, CDR1 is LNHDA and CDR2 is SQIVND (reference sequence). Written as DNA, the CDR3 is TGTGCCAGTAGTGCCCGGACAGGGGTGACAGATACGCAGTATTTT. It translates to CASSARTGVTDTQYF.

V gene TRBV12-3 or TRBV12-4 combines with J gene TRBJ2-2; possible D gene TRBD1, 5 bases. Trimming took off 6 bases at V and 3 bases at J, with 8 bases between the two ends. The CDR3 contains 13 residues. DNA of the CDR3: TGTGCCAGCAGGACAGACCACACCGGGGAGCTGTTTTTT. Translated, it gives CASRTDHTGELFF.

This sequence joins TRBV19 and TRBJ2-3; D gene ambiguous. Looked up from germline, CDR1 is LNHDA and CDR2 is SQIVND (reference sequence). The CDR3 has 15 amino acids. The V end lost 2 bases, the J end lost 0 bases, and 9 bases lay between the germline ends. Written as DNA, the CDR3 is TGTGCCAGTAGTATAACGGTTGCTAGCACAGATACGCAGTATTTT. It translates to CASSITVASTDTQYF.

The chain joins TRBV20-1 to TRBJ1-4, with D unclear. The V end lost 5 bases, the J end lost 8 bases, and 9 bases lay between the germline ends. The CDR3 length is 11 residues. Germline V gives CDR1 DFQATT, CDR2 SNEGSKA (reference sequence). The CDR3 DNA is TGCAGTGCTTCCCGGAGAGAAAAACTGTTTTTT. Its translation: CSASRREKLFF.

The genes are TRBV3-1 (or the pseudogene TRBV3-2) and TRBJ2-7; D is possibly TRBD1 or TRBD2 (5 bases each). Trimming removed 1 base at V and 2 bases at J, with 12 bases between. Germline lookup yields CDR1 LGHDT and CDR2 YNNKEL (reference sequence). CDR3 length: 15 amino acids. Here the CDR3 DNA reads TGTGCCAGCAGCCAAGGGGGGAACTGGGCCTACGAGCAGTACTTC. Encoded protein: CASSQGGNWAYEQYF.

This clone occurred once. The V gene is TRBV10-2, the J gene TRBJ2-1; D gene unclear. The CDR3 length is 13 residues. Germline assignment: CDR1 WSHSY and CDR2 SAAADI. V dropped 7 bases and J dropped 7 bases, with 14 bases sitting between them. CDR3 loop: CASTEALTNEQFF. The CDR3 nucleotides are TGCGCCAGCACCGAAGCTTTGACAAATGAGCAGTTCTTC.

This clone turned up a few times. This sequence joins TRBV29-1 and TRBJ1-1; weak D call: TRBD1 (6 bases). The ends were cut back, 4 bases at V and 5 bases at J, with 17 bases in the middle. Germline CDR1 reads SQVTM; CDR2 reads ANQGSEA. This CDR3 spans 14 amino acids. The CDR3 nucleotides read TGCAGCGTTGTCGCCGACGGGACACTTACTGAAGCTTTCTTT. Its translation: CSVVADGTLTEAFF.

The chain combines TRBV7-9 with TRBJ2-3; 7 positions match TRBD2. Looked up from germline, CDR1 is SEHNR and CDR2 is FQNEAQ (reference sequence). This CDR3 is 16 amino acids long. V shed 1 base, J shed 2 bases, and the junction held 6 bases outside the gene matches. The CDR3 loop reads CASSLGSGEATDTQYF. The CDR3 DNA follows: TGTGCCAGCAGCTTAGGGAGCGGGGAGGCCACAGATACGCAGTATTTT.

The chain couples TRBV19 to TRBJ2-3; TRBD1 matches 7 bases. With 10 bases clipped from V and 5 bases from J, the junction kept 12 bases outside the gene matches. The CDR3 spans 14 residues. Germline CDR1 LNHDA, CDR2 SQIVND (reference sequence). In nucleotides, the CDR3 is TGTGCCACCTCACATGAGGGGGCGATAGATACGCAGTATTTT. Its protein product is CATSHEGAIDTQYF.

Here the CDR3 DNA reads TGTGCCAGCAGTGATGAGAACAGGAGGACAGATACGCAGTATTTT. The encoded protein is CASSDENRRTDTQYF. The chain recombines TRBV2 with TRBJ2-3, with D perhaps matching TRBD1 or TRBD2 (5 bases each). V shed 3 bases and J shed 3 bases, with 13 bases lying between them. CDR3 length: 15 amino acids. Germline values: CDR1 SNHLY, CDR2 FYNNEI.

V is TRBV7-2 and J is TRBJ1-1; maybe TRBD1 (5 bases). Germline assignment: CDR1 SGHTA and CDR2 FQGNSA. The V end lost 8 bases, the J end lost 1 base, and 11 bases lay between the germline ends. The CDR3 has 13 amino acids. CDR3 sequence reads: CASQQDQNTEAFF. The CDR3 coding sequence is TGTGCCAGCCAACAGGACCAGAACACTGAAGCTTTCTTT. The full variable domain, its missing parts supplied by reference TRBV7-2 and TRBJ1-1, is GAGVSQSPSNKVTEKGKDVELRCDPISGHTALYWYRQSLGQGLEFLIYFQGNSAPDKSGLPSDRFSAERTGGSVSTLTIQRTQQEDSAVYLCASQQDQNTEAFFGQGTRLTVV.